This T cell receptor (beta chain) is from a study of blood T cell repertoires in COVID-19. As for the study in general: COVID-19 samples collected from the United States, Italy and Spain covered acute and convalescent phases.

Trimming left V 0 bases short and J 10 bases short, with 10 bases between. CDR1 is MNHEY and CDR2 is SVGAGI in the germline V gene. The CDR3 is 13 amino acids. As handled by the study authors: Quantification of nucleated cells was approximated via reference gene primer amplification. Generated by immunoSEQ multiplex PCR, the TCRdb table keeps only in-frame clones and is missing some. V, J and clone size derive from that table, while D and trimming were established from the DNA sequence. The sample has about 120,000 clones, around nine tenths seen once. The TCR comes from a human donor with active COVID-19. The donor label of this sample is uncertain. The sample consisted of peripheral blood. V is TRBV6-5 and J is TRBJ2-1, with D hard to call. The CDR3 loop is CASSYSTETEQFF. The DNA for the CDR3 is TGTGCCAGCAGTTACTCGACTGAAACAGAGCAGTTCTTC.